One and the same sample provided the 15 T cell receptor beta chains below, sequenced in a study (dated by TCRdb to about 2015). The library came from 5' RACE. Instrument on record: Illumina MiSeq. The public reads were reprocessed in TCRdb via fastp at Q25 and MiXCR, keeping in-frame beta chains. Every entry covers one CDR3 protein and lists the most common genes and DNA from its rows. The sample includes over 40,000 distinct CDR3 sequences, with approximately 23% observed a single time. The ten largest clonotypes hold over 3.5% of the sample. Cells that were CD4+CD25+CD127-/low were isolated as Tregs. The sequenced material came from Tregs sorted from a lymph node. These TCRs come from a female donor with breast cancer.

The rearrangement links TRBV4-2 to TRBJ1-4, with TRBD1 matching over 7 bases. Germline V gene lookup returns CDR1 LGHNA and CDR2 YNFKEQ. V shed 4 bases, J shed 0 bases, and the junction held 5 bases outside the gene matches. This CDR3 has 16 residues. CDR3 bases: TGTGCCAGCAGCCCCCAGACAGGGCCAACTAATGAAAAACTGTTTTTT. Amino acids: CASSPQTGPTNEKLFF.

This clonotype was detected only once. A much more abundant neighbour one base away suggests this may be a read error. The chain recombines TRBV5-1 with TRBJ1-1; no clear D gene. Per the germline V gene, CDR1 is SGHRS and CDR2 is YFSETQ. The CDR3 extends over 12 amino acids. CDR3 coding DNA: TGCGCCAGCAGCTTAGGGAACACTGAAGCTTCCTTT. The encoded protein is CASSLGNTEASF. The whole variable domain, filled in from reference TRBV5-1 and TRBJ1-1, reads KAGVTQTPRYLIKTRGQQVTLSCSPISGHRSVSWYQQTPGQGLQFLFEYFSETQRNKGNFPGRFSGRQFSNSRSEMNVSTLELGDSALYLCASSLGNTEASFGQGTRLTVV.

The gene calls are TRBV20-1 and TRBJ2-5; D possibly corresponds to TRBD2 (6 bases). The germline V and J ends were trimmed by 6 bases and 2 bases, with 16 bases remaining between them. Germline CDR1 is DFQATT and CDR2 is SNEGSKA (reference sequence). The CDR3 is 14 amino acids. The CDR3 protein is CSAKKPGTQETQYF. DNA of the CDR3: TGCAGTGCAAAAAAACCCGGGACTCAAGAGACCCAGTACTTC.

This chain links TRBV5-1 with TRBJ1-4, with TRBD1 as a possible D gene (5 bases). CDR1 is SGHRS and CDR2 is YFSETQ in the germline V gene. Trimming left V 0 bases short and J 8 bases short, with 8 bases between. The CDR3 contains 13 residues. The CDR3 is CASSLGDGEKLFF. CDR3 nucleotides: TGCGCCAGCAGCTTGGGGGACGGCGAAAAACTGTTTTTT. The whole variable domain, remainder taken from reference TRBV5-1 and TRBJ1-4, is KAGVTQTPRYLIKTRGQQVTLSCSPISGHRSVSWYQQTPGQGLQFLFEYFSETQRNKGNFPGRFSGRQFSNSRSEMNVSTLELGDSALYLCASSLGDGEKLFFGSGTQLSVL.

A word on this clonotype: A read error may be the cause here, since a much bigger clone is one base away. In DNA, the CDR3 is TGTGCCAGCAGCCCAAACAGCCGGGAGGGCAGTATCGAGCAGTACTTC. Translation gives CASSPNSREGSIEQYF. The chain has TRBV4-2 and TRBJ2-7; 8 nucleotides align to TRBD2. The CDR3 totals 16 residues. The V and J ends lost 4 bases and 6 bases, in that order; junction bases with no gene match: 14. Germline CDR1 reads LGHNA; CDR2 reads YNFKEQ.

This chain links TRBV19 with TRBJ1-1, with unresolved D. The germline V gene has CDR1 LNHDA and CDR2 SQIVND (reference sequence). CDR3 length: 14 residues. The V end was cut by 5 bases, the J end by 1 base, with 11 bases between. CDR3 in amino acids: CASSSSRSNTEAFF. CDR3 in DNA: TGTGCCAGTAGTTCAAGCCGGTCGAACACTGAAGCTTTCTTT. Full variable domain (remainder filled in from reference TRBV19 and TRBJ1-1): DGGITQSPKYLFRKEGQNVTLSCEQNLNHDAMYWYRQDPGQGLRLIYYSQIVNDFQKGDIAEGYSVSREKKESFPLTVTSAQKNPTAFYLCASSSSRSNTEAFFGQGTRLTVV.

A word on this clonotype: A read error may be the cause here, since a much bigger clone is one base away. This sequence joins TRBV9 and TRBJ2-1; D is perhaps TRBD1 (7 bases). Germline CDR1 and CDR2: SGDLS and YYNGEE. The V and J ends lost 3 bases and 4 bases respectively, with 20 bases between them. The CDR3 spans 17 residues. The CDR3 loop reads CASSADRDRGLYNEQFF. The DNA of the CDR3 is TGTGCCAGCAGCGCCGACCGGGACAGAGGACTATACAATGAGCAGTTCTTC.

This sequence joins TRBV5-4 and TRBJ2-3; D tentatively reads TRBD1 or TRBD2 (5 bases each). Trimming pared 2 bases from V and 6 bases from J, leaving 10 bases between. The length of the CDR3 is 13 residues. In germline, CDR1 is SGHNT, CDR2 YYREEE (reference sequence). The CDR3 protein is CASSFGTSDTQYF. The CDR3 bases are TGTGCCAGCAGCTTTGGGACGTCGGATACGCAGTATTTT.

The chain has TRBV2 and TRBJ2-2, with D possibly TRBD2 on 5 matching bases. The V end lost 5 bases, the J end lost 4 bases, and 11 bases lay between the germline ends. Per the germline V gene, CDR1 is SNHLY and CDR2 is FYNNEI. CDR3 length: 14 residues. The CDR3 protein is CASSQRGATGELFF. In nucleotides, the CDR3 is TGTGCCAGCAGTCAACGGGGAGCCACCGGGGAGCTGTTTTTT.

To note about this clonotype: A clone one base away is much larger, so this may be a read error. The genes are TRBV7-9 and TRBJ2-1; 7 bases agree with TRBD1. CDR1 is SEHNR, CDR2 FQNEAQ, per germline (reference sequence). This CDR3 contains 15 residues. DNA for the CDR3: TGTGCCAGCAGCGCCAGGGGGAATAGGTACAATGAGCAGCTCTTC. Protein sequence: CASSARGNRYNEQLF.

This clonotype was picked up many times. The chain employs TRBV30 and TRBJ2-4; D is uncertain. The length of the CDR3 is 11 residues. Germline assignment: CDR1 GTSNPN and CDR2 SVGIG (reference sequence). Trimming shortened V by 3 bases and J by 6 bases, and 6 bases separated the two germline ends. The CDR3: CAWRKGNIQYF. For the CDR3, the DNA is TGTGCCTGGAGGAAGGGAAACATTCAGTACTTC.

This clonotype is medium-sized. This chain connects TRBV6-5 to TRBJ2-7; D is unresolved. V was pared by 6 bases and J by 2 bases, with 11 bases between. The V gene's germline CDR1 is MNHEY and CDR2 SVGAGI. This CDR3 comprises 13 residues. CDR3 nucleotide sequence: TGTGCCAGCAGCAGTAGTTATACCTACGAGCAGTACTTC. Its translation is CASSSSYTYEQYF.

The table lists this clonotype with many counts. The rearrangement joins TRBV9 to TRBJ2-1, with D tentatively TRBD2 (6 bases). This CDR3 has 14 amino acids. Trimming removed 3 bases at V and 9 bases at J, with 16 bases between. Germline-derived CDR1 and CDR2 are SGDLS and YYNGEE. CDR3 protein: CASSGDLSFGEQFF. As DNA, the CDR3 is TGTGCCAGCAGCGGGGACTTGAGTTTCGGTGAGCAGTTCTTC.

Concerning this clonotype: A much bigger clone sits one base away, suggesting this may be a read error. Since the CDR3 does not end with the conserved phenylalanine or tryptophan, this likely comes from a read error. The chain carries TRBV7-9 and TRBJ2-3, with D hard to call. V dropped 10 bases and J dropped 0 bases, with 2 bases sitting between them. CDR3 length: 10 amino acids. Germline CDR1 and CDR2: SEHNR and FQNEAQ (reference sequence). The CDR3 sequence is CATSTDTQYC. In DNA, the CDR3 is TGTGCCACAAGCACAGATACGCAGTATTGT.

This clonotype has a handful of counts. This chain joins TRBV7-9 and TRBJ2-7; no reliable D call. Trimming cost V 0 bases and J 2 bases, with 5 bases left between them. There are 13 residues in the CDR3. CDR1 is SEHNR and CDR2 is FQNEAQ in the germline V gene (reference sequence). Here the CDR3 reads CASSLANTYEQYF. DNA for the CDR3: TGTGCCAGCAGCTTAGCGAATACCTACGAGCAGTACTTC.